This paragraph covers one T cell receptor beta chain sequence. Its cognate antigen is unknown. By phenotype, naive CD8+ T cells were CD45RO-CCR7+CD27+CD95-. The data derive from a study of CXCR3-negative and CXCR3-positive naive CD8 T cells. About the study: Libraries each contributed about 1.5 +/- 0.3 million TRB reads, for some 130 million in total.

The CDR3 is made up of 15 amino acids. In germline, CDR1 is SGHDN, CDR2 FVKESK. Study conclusions and caveats: More hydrophobic TRB CDR3s occurred in CXCR3-positive than in CXCR3-negative naive cells.

UMI-labeled 5' RACE yielded the TRB cDNA libraries. TCRdb reprocessed the 5' RACE reads, keeping one entry per CDR3 protein, no DNA. The sample table sets out 75,000 to 90,000 distinct CDR3 sequences. The chain couples TRBV14 to TRBJ1-1. Sample: naive CXCR3+ CD8+ T cells from blood. Sample subset: CD45RO-CCR7+CD27+CD95- naive CD8+ T cells expressing CXCR3 (TNR3+). This receptor was identified in a human donor in good health. Some clones in this sample may be carry-over from other donors' samples. The CDR3 reads CASSQQSGWGTEAFF.